The next 31 T cell receptor beta chains were all read from a single sample in a study of blood T cell repertoires in COVID-19. Data came from immunoSEQ multiplex PCR; TCRdb stores just in-frame clones and leaves some out. The sample lists approximately 500,000 clones, 70% to 90% occurring once. Specimen: peripheral blood. Every receptor here comes from a woman aged 45-59 years with COVID-19, enrolled during active disease.

The chain employs TRBV5-8 and TRBJ2-2, with D maybe TRBD2 (5 bases). With 2 bases removed from V and 6 bases from J, the gap between germline ends came to 8 bases. This CDR3 is 13 amino acids long. Germline CDR1 is SGHTS and CDR2 is YDEGEE. DNA for the CDR3: TGTGCCAGCAGCTTATCGGGGTCCGGGGAGCTGTTTTTT. Residues: CASSLSGSGELFF.

V gene TRBV28 combines with J gene TRBJ1-3, with 7 bases fitting TRBD1. In germline, CDR1 is MDHEN, CDR2 SYDVKM. V was pared by 5 bases and J by 5 bases, with 6 bases of the junction left unmatched. The CDR3 is made up of 14 amino acids. The CDR3 DNA follows: TGTGCCAGCAGTACAACACAGGGGAGAAACACCATATATTTT. This encodes CASSTTQGRNTIYF. Together with reference TRBV28 and TRBJ1-3, the CDR3 gives the full variable domain: DVKVTQSSRYLVKRTGEKVFLECVQDMDHENMFWYRQDPGLGLRLIYFSYDVKMKEKGDIPEGYSVSREKKERFSLILESASTNQTSMYLCASSTTQGRNTIYFGEGSWLTVV.

The chain uses TRBV2 and TRBJ2-3; TRBD1 matches at 8 bases. Germline assignment: CDR1 SNHLY and CDR2 FYNNEI. J lost 1 base, V lost 5 bases, and 5 bases had no gene match. CDR3 length equals 15 residues. CDR3 coding DNA: TGTGCCAGCAGTCCAGGACAGGGAGGCACAGATACGCAGTATTTT. Translation gives CASSPGQGGTDTQYF.

V and J are TRBV28 and TRBJ1-1, with D hard to call. The CDR3 length is 10 residues. The germline V gene encodes CDR1 MDHEN and CDR2 SYDVKM. With 8 bases removed from V and 11 bases from J, the gap between germline ends came to 12 bases. The CDR3 DNA follows: TGTGCCAGCGGTCCGGAGGTCGCTTTCTTT. It yields the protein CASGPEVAFF.

The CDR3 coding sequence is TGCGCCAGCAGTGAGACAGGATATGGAAACACCATATATTTT. It yields the protein CASSETGYGNTIYF. The chain is built from TRBV5-1 and TRBJ1-3, with D perhaps TRBD1 (6 bases). Trimming pared 5 bases from V and 3 bases from J, leaving 12 bases between. Per germline, CDR1 SGHRS and CDR2 YFSETQ. The CDR3 is made up of 14 amino acids.

The V and J genes are TRBV24-1 and TRBJ2-1, with D possibly being TRBD1 (5 bases). The germline CDR1 and CDR2 sequences are KGHDR and SFDVKD. V was trimmed by 5 bases and J by 7 bases, leaving 11 bases between them. The CDR3 runs to 13 residues. CDR3 loop: CATSGPGSNEQFF. The CDR3 nucleotides are TGTGCCACCAGTGGGCCAGGGTCTAATGAGCAGTTCTTC.

The chain uses TRBV9 and TRBJ1-1, with D possibly matching TRBD1 (5 bases). The CDR3 runs to 16 residues. Between the trimmed V and J ends, which lost 1 base and 4 bases, there was a span of 17 bases. Germline CDR1 reads SGDLS; CDR2 reads YYNGEE. CDR3 sequence (DNA): TGTGCCAGCAGCGTAACGGCAGGGCGGGAGGGCACTGAAGCTTTCTTT. Its translation is CASSVTAGREGTEAFF.

The table lists this clone with a count of one. The chain carries TRBV5-1 and TRBJ2-3; D remains unclear. This CDR3 is built from 18 residues. The germline V gene has CDR1 SGHRS and CDR2 YFSETQ. Trimming removed 3 bases at V and 0 bases at J, with 20 bases between. CDR3 nucleotide sequence: TGCGCCAGCAGCTCCCCCCTACCTGATAGTGCTAGCACAGATACGCAGTATTTT. Residues: CASSSPLPDSASTDTQYF.

This chain joins TRBV27 and TRBJ2-6; 7 bases match TRBD1. J gave up 0 bases and V 3 bases, and 5 bases lay outside the gene matches. Germline V lookup: CDR1 MNHEY, CDR2 SMNVEV (reference sequence). The CDR3 sequence is 17 residues long. CDR3: CASSFLGQTSGANVLTF. CDR3 in DNA: TGTGCCAGCAGTTTCCTGGGACAGACCTCTGGGGCCAACGTCCTGACTTTC.

The chain recombines TRBV7-2 with TRBJ1-2; 9 positions match TRBD1. V lost 5 bases, J lost 7 bases, and 5 bases stayed unmatched. The length of the CDR3 is 13 residues. Germline assignment: CDR1 SGHTA and CDR2 FQGNSA. The CDR3 nucleotides read TGTGCCAGCAGCCTACAGGGGGCGAGTGGCTACACCTTC. It is translated as CASSLQGASGYTF.

This clone showed up just once. This sequence joins TRBV4-1 and TRBJ2-3, with a weak D call TRBD2 (5 bases). The CDR3 covers 13 residues. V was cut by 1 base and J by 7 bases, with 9 bases left in between. Germline V lookup: CDR1 MGHRA, CDR2 YSYEKL. The CDR3 sequence: CASSQGESHTQYF. DNA for the CDR3: TGCGCCAGCAGCCAAGGGGAGTCCCATACGCAGTATTTT.

Here the CDR3 DNA reads TGTGCCAGCAGTGGGACAGGGTACGTGTTGAACACTGAAGCTTTCTTT. It specifies CASSGTGYVLNTEAFF. V gene TRBV6-1 combines with J gene TRBJ1-1; 8 positions agree with TRBD1. The CDR3 length is 16 residues. V gave up 4 bases and J gave up 0 bases; unmatched junction bases: 7. The V gene's germline CDR1 is MNHNS and CDR2 SASEGT.

The V and J genes are TRBV6-6 and TRBJ1-2; D ambiguous. From germline, CDR1 is MNHNY and CDR2 SVGAGI (reference sequence). The CDR3 runs 14 residues. Trimming stripped 1 base from V and 4 bases from J, with 10 bases between. Written as DNA, the CDR3 is TGTGCCAGCAGTTACTGGCAGTCCTTCTATGGCTACACCTTC. Translated, it gives CASSYWQSFYGYTF.

The chain links TRBV5-4 to TRBJ1-1, with D maybe TRBD1 (6 bases). The V end was cut by 1 base, the J end by 1 base, with 11 bases between. CDR1 is SGHNT and CDR2 is YYREEE in the germline V gene (reference sequence). CDR3 size: 15 residues. As DNA, the CDR3 is TGTGCCAGCAGCTTGTCAGGGGCGAGGAACACTGAAGCTTTCTTT. Amino acid sequence: CASSLSGARNTEAFF.

This chain uses TRBV6-5 with TRBJ1-1; 8 bases align to TRBD1. V lost 6 bases and J lost 5; bases outside the gene matches: 8. Germline assignment: CDR1 MNHEY and CDR2 SVGAGI. CDR3 size: 14 residues. The chain's CDR3 is CASSWTGSGTEAFF. Written as DNA, the CDR3 is TGTGCCAGCAGCTGGACAGGGTCGGGGACTGAAGCTTTCTTT.

This chain joins TRBV30 and TRBJ1-1; D gene ambiguous. Germline-derived CDR1 and CDR2 are GTSNPN and SVGIG (reference sequence). CDR3 size: 11 residues. Trimming left V 0 bases short and J 7 bases short, with 6 bases between. The CDR3 DNA follows: TGTGCCTGGAGTGTAATAAATGAAGCTTTCTTT. It specifies CAWSVINEAFF.

This clone was observed once. This sequence joins TRBV3-1 (or the pseudogene TRBV3-2) and TRBJ1-1; D perhaps matches TRBD1 (5 bases). This CDR3 region has 12 residues. Germline lookup yields CDR1 LGHDT and CDR2 YNNKEL (reference sequence). The V and J ends lost 1 base and 7 bases respectively, with 7 bases between them. The CDR3 protein is CASSQGGVEAFF. In DNA form, the CDR3 reads TGTGCCAGCAGCCAAGGGGGGGTTGAAGCTTTCTTT.

The chain carries TRBV7-3 and TRBJ2-1; TRBD2 matches at 12 bases. Looked up from germline, CDR1 is SGHTA and CDR2 is FQGTGA. The length of the CDR3 is 13 residues. The trim removed 5 bases at V and 7 bases at J, leaving 0 bases unmatched. The CDR3 DNA sequence: TGTGCCAGCAGCGGGACTAGCGGGAATGAGCAGTTCTTC. It yields the protein CASSGTSGNEQFF.

This clone was seen at least ten times. The chain recombines TRBV5-6 with TRBJ1-2; maybe TRBD1 (5 bases). Germline V gene sequence: CDR1 SGHDT, CDR2 YYEEEE. V was pared by 5 bases and J by 5 bases, with 10 bases between. CDR3 length: 12 residues. CDR3 residues: CASSFGTYGYTF. DNA for the CDR3: TGTGCCAGCAGTTTTGGGACTTATGGCTACACCTTC.

This chain uses TRBV10-3 with TRBJ1-2, with D possibly being TRBD1 (6 bases). This CDR3 contains 17 residues. Germline V gene lookup returns CDR1 ENHRY and CDR2 SYGVKD. Trimming cost V 1 base and J 0 bases, with 15 bases left between them. The CDR3, as DNA: TGTGCCATCAGTGAGTTACTAGGACAGACTACTAACTATGGCTACACCTTC. It yields the protein CAISELLGQTTNYGYTF.

J is TRBJ2-2 and V is TRBV11-3; 7 bases map to TRBD2. CDR1 is SGHNT and CDR2 is YENEEA in the germline V gene. This CDR3 region has 14 residues. The junction had 8 bases not matched to a gene; V was cut back by 5 bases and J by 8 bases. Here the CDR3 reads CASSPAGVHGELFF. CDR3 nucleotides: TGTGCCAGCAGCCCCGCGGGAGTCCATGGGGAGCTGTTTTTT.

The chain joins TRBV10-3 to TRBJ1-1; D call uncertain. The CDR3 runs 15 residues. Trimming removed 0 bases from V and 3 bases from J, with 11 bases in between. From germline, CDR1 is ENHRY and CDR2 SYGVKD. This chain's CDR3 is CAISESGTSDTEAFF. DNA of the CDR3: TGTGCCATCAGTGAGTCGGGCACCTCCGACACTGAAGCTTTCTTT.

The rearrangement joins TRBV30 to TRBJ1-4; possibly TRBD1 for D (6 bases). The ends were cut back, 1 base at V and 7 bases at J, with 13 bases in the middle. This CDR3 is built from 14 residues. Looked up from germline, CDR1 is GTSNPN and CDR2 is SVGIG (reference sequence). This CDR3 is CAWSGDTRGEKLFF. The CDR3, as DNA: TGTGCCTGGAGTGGGGACACCCGAGGTGAAAAACTGTTTTTT.

The rearrangement joins TRBV6-2 or TRBV6-3 to TRBJ1-2; 9 bases agree with TRBD1. The germline CDR1 and CDR2 sequences are MNHEY and SVGEGT. With 5 bases clipped from V and 3 bases from J, the junction kept 7 bases outside the gene matches. CDR3 length equals 15 residues. The CDR3 DNA sequence: TGTGCCAGCAGTGCCCGGGACAGGGTTCACTATGGCTACACCTTC. Translation gives CASSARDRVHYGYTF.

This chain joins TRBV18 and TRBJ2-3, with 12 bases aligning to TRBD2. V shed 4 bases, J shed 7 bases, and the junction held 3 bases outside the gene matches. Germline V CDR1 and CDR2: KGHSH, LQKENI. CDR3 length equals 14 residues. In DNA, the CDR3 is TGTGCCAGCTCACTTGGACTAGCGGGGAATACGCAGTATTTT. Protein sequence: CASSLGLAGNTQYF.

The J gene is TRBJ2-7, the V gene TRBV6-5, with D perhaps TRBD1 (6 bases). CDR1 is MNHEY and CDR2 is SVGAGI in the germline V gene. This CDR3 region has 14 residues. Trimming stripped 6 bases from V and 3 bases from J, with 15 bases between. The CDR3, as DNA: TGTGCCAGCAGAATAGGGGGATTATACTACGAGCAGTACTTC. Translation: CASRIGGLYYEQYF.

The sample holds a few counts of this clone. Within the sample, other DNA sequences also encode this same CDR3. V usage is TRBV30 and J usage is TRBJ1-2, with D possibly being TRBD1 (5 bases). Germline CDR1 and CDR2: GTSNPN and SVGIG (reference sequence). This CDR3 has 13 residues. V was pared by 3 bases and J by 3 bases, with 11 bases between. The chain's CDR3 is CAWSRVRDYGYTF. DNA for the CDR3: TGTGCCTGGAGCAGGGTTCGCGACTATGGCTACACCTTC.

J is TRBJ1-2 and V is TRBV12-3 or TRBV12-4; 7 bases fit TRBD1. Trimming at V came to 4 bases and at J to 11 bases, leaving 1 base not matched to a gene. This CDR3 has 10 residues. CDR3 region: CASSYRGYTF. In DNA form, the CDR3 reads TGTGCCAGCAGTTACAGGGGATACACCTTC.

The chain links TRBV7-2 to TRBJ1-6, with D tentatively TRBD1 (5 bases). V lost 5 bases and J 14 bases, leaving 16 bases between the germline ends. The CDR3 runs to 13 residues. Germline loops: CDR1 SGHTA, CDR2 FQGNSA. The CDR3 protein is CASSPAGGLTLHF. The CDR3 DNA reads TGTGCCAGCAGCCCCGCGGGGGGTTTAACCCTCCACTTT.

V gene TRBV28 combines with J gene TRBJ2-7; 8 bases map to TRBD1. The germline V gene encodes CDR1 MDHEN and CDR2 SYDVKM. J lost 3 bases, V lost 6 bases, and 7 bases had no gene match. This CDR3 contains 14 residues. CDR3 DNA sequence: TGTGCCAGCAGGGACAGGGAAGGGGACTACGAGCAGTACTTC. Translation gives CASRDREGDYEQYF.

This chain connects TRBV19 to TRBJ1-2, with a weak D call TRBD1 (6 bases). The V and J ends lost 3 bases and 6 bases respectively, with 17 bases between them. CDR1 LNHDA and CDR2 SQIVND come from the germline V gene (reference sequence). The CDR3 covers 15 residues. The CDR3 is CASSIPETGLDGYTF. DNA of the CDR3: TGTGCCAGTAGTATCCCCGAGACAGGCCTGGATGGCTACACCTTC.